The T cell receptor beta chain described here comes from a study of blood T cell repertoires in COVID-19. Overall study: Acute and convalescent COVID-19 specimens originated in the United States, Italy and Spain. T cells, B-cell-depleted T cells, or PBMCs provided the cDNA or gDNA that served as material.

Germline lookup yields CDR1 DFQATT and CDR2 SNEGSKA (reference sequence). The CDR3 sequence is 11 residues long. Trimming took 5 bases from V and 6 from J, leaving 7 bases between them. Study processing details: Using reference gene primer amplification, nucleated cell counts were estimated. Assay: immunoSEQ multiplex PCR; the TCRdb copy retains only in-frame clones and omits some. V and J calls and clone size are as listed in that table; D and trimming were resolved from the DNA. The sample holds about 76,000 clones, roughly 87% seen once. The chain employs TRBV20-1 and TRBJ2-2; D unresolved. Sequenced sample: peripheral blood. This TCR was sampled from a man younger than 40 with acute or convalescent COVID-19. CDR3 amino acids: CSALVAGELFF. The CDR3 bases are TGCAGTGCTTTAGTTGCCGGGGAGCTGTTTTTT.